This TCR beta chain derives from a study of T cell responses to AZD1222 COVID-19 vaccine. V was cut by 4 bases and J by 0 bases, with 12 bases left in between. CDR1 is LGHNA, CDR2 YSLEER, per germline. CDR3 length: 15 amino acids. With regard to this clone: Its antigen is not identified.

Study-wide results and caveats: Vaccine-related CD4 TCRs covered spike, predominating at 160-218 and 743-854. Baseline antibody screening turned up just six seropositive AZD1222 recipients. Reportedly, close to half of spike-specific TCRs are directed against unmutated variant regions. Compared with day 0, the breadth and depth of the Spike-specific TCR repertoire rose significantly after two doses of AZD1222.

This table comes from immunoSEQ multiplex PCR, and its TCRdb copy is limited to in-frame clones, with some not included. Counted here are 80,000 or so clones, roughly 90% occurring once; the ten biggest clones make up roughly 5.1%. Sequenced material: peripheral blood, taken 28 days after the second AZD1222 dose. The sequence was collected from an adult who received the AZD1222 COVID-19 vaccine. V and J are TRBV4-3 and TRBJ1-2; no reliable D call. CDR3 amino acids: CASSLEAAPNYGYTF. Here the CDR3 DNA reads TGCGCCAGCAGCCTAGAAGCGGCACCTAACTATGGCTACACCTTC.